Listed below are T cell receptor beta chains from one sample, sequenced in a study of T cells expressing NK-cell markers. TCRdb re-called the 5' RACE reads; one entry per CDR3 protein, DNA not given. The listing records 300,000 or so distinct CDR3 sequences. Sequenced: blood T cells: a sorted CD56 or NKG2C T cell subset, CD4+ or CD8+ T cells, or bulk PBMC T cells (not recorded which). Receptors originate from a woman aged 18 to 75 in good health. The CDR3 runs from the conserved cysteine through the conserved F or W.

V gene: TRBV4-1
J gene: TRBJ2-3
CDR3 protein: CASRGTVVSDTQYF

V gene: TRBV6-2/TRBV6-3
J gene: TRBJ2-7
CDR3 protein: CASSQYGGEQYF

V gene: TRBV4-1
J gene: TRBJ1-2
CDR3 protein: CASSQDPTGTYGYTF

V gene: TRBV14
J gene: TRBJ2-3
CDR3 protein: CASSQGNPGSTDTQYF

V gene: TRBV29-1
J gene: TRBJ1-5
CDR3 protein: CSVADRANQPQHF

V gene: TRBV27
J gene: TRBJ2-2
CDR3 protein: CASSLAGKQAGELFF

V gene: TRBV2
J gene: TRBJ1-1
CDR3 protein: CASRADRGNTEAFF

V gene: TRBV2
J gene: TRBJ1-6
CDR3 protein: CASSVGLDGPLHF

V gene: TRBV6-5
J gene: TRBJ1-3
CDR3 protein: CASSYSRGNGNTIYF

V gene: TRBV20-1
J gene: TRBJ1-6
CDR3 protein: CSYRGSSYNSPLHF

V gene: TRBV5-5
J gene: TRBJ1-1
CDR3 protein: CASSWGGSTEAFF

V gene: TRBV24-1
J gene: TRBJ1-1
CDR3 protein: CATSDFPRGRNTEAFF

V gene: TRBV4-3
J gene: TRBJ2-5
CDR3 protein: CASSQGRSGSGETQYF

V gene: TRBV10-3
J gene: TRBJ1-1
CDR3 protein: CAIRGPGKKTEAFF

V gene: TRBV7-2
J gene: TRBJ2-5
CDR3 protein: CASSWSSGGAQETQYF

V gene: TRBV14
J gene: TRBJ2-1
CDR3 protein: CASSPIWGIGAHNEQFF

V gene: TRBV12-3/TRBV12-4
J gene: TRBJ2-7
CDR3 protein: CASSFLGAAYEQYF

V gene: TRBV9
J gene: TRBJ2-7
CDR3 protein: CASSPSGRSSYEQYF

V gene: TRBV7-2
J gene: TRBJ2-3
CDR3 protein: CASSLVPGWDTQYF

V gene: TRBV7-2
J gene: TRBJ1-3
CDR3 protein: CASSFTGPTTGNTIYF

V gene: TRBV7-2
J gene: TRBJ2-7
CDR3 protein: CASSAFPGQTSYEQYF

V gene: TRBV11-2
J gene: TRBJ1-2
CDR3 protein: CASSLDPGSRYGYTF

V gene: TRBV18
J gene: TRBJ1-2
CDR3 protein: CASSPGGGYGYTF

V gene: TRBV20-1
J gene: TRBJ2-5
CDR3 protein: CSARSGQGYQETQYF

V gene: TRBV7-9
J gene: TRBJ1-6
CDR3 protein: CASSRPGQGASPLHF

V gene: TRBV18
J gene: TRBJ2-7
CDR3 protein: CASSPPQGGHYEQYF

V gene: TRBV2
J gene: TRBJ2-1
CDR3 protein: CASGRDQRGNEQFF

V gene: TRBV7-8
J gene: TRBJ1-1
CDR3 protein: CASSRPGGRTEAFF

V gene: TRBV12-3/TRBV12-4
J gene: TRBJ2-1
CDR3 protein: CASSLLQAKQFF

V gene: TRBV5-1
J gene: TRBJ2-5
CDR3 protein: CASSLGRWGETQYF

V gene: TRBV11-2
J gene: TRBJ2-7
CDR3 protein: CASRRRTSGSGAYEQYF

V gene: TRBV7-6
J gene: TRBJ2-2
CDR3 protein: CASSRTPGQGRGELFF

V gene: TRBV5-1
J gene: TRBJ1-3
CDR3 protein: CASSLMGPYSGNTIYF

V gene: TRBV7-9
J gene: TRBJ1-6
CDR3 protein: CASSFGQGAGGLHF

V gene: TRBV12-3/TRBV12-4
J gene: TRBJ2-3
CDR3 protein: CASSLSGYGTDTQYF

V gene: TRBV7-2
J gene: TRBJ2-1
CDR3 protein: CASSLEAGANEQFF

V gene: TRBV27
J gene: TRBJ2-5
CDR3 protein: CASTPVGRRETQYF

V gene: TRBV11-3
J gene: TRBJ2-7
CDR3 protein: CASSRNDGSYEQYF

V gene: TRBV30
J gene: TRBJ1-1
CDR3 protein: CAWRDTFTEAFF

V gene: TRBV25-1
J gene: TRBJ2-5
CDR3 protein: CASSEVRGDTETQYF

V gene: TRBV20-1
J gene: TRBJ2-7
CDR3 protein: CSASTIRGPSNEQYF

V gene: TRBV2
J gene: TRBJ1-1
CDR3 protein: CASSQDRVNTEAFF

V gene: TRBV15
J gene: TRBJ2-5
CDR3 protein: CATSRDPGRRETQYF

V gene: TRBV12-3/TRBV12-4
J gene: TRBJ2-3
CDR3 protein: CASSLDQGDTQYF

V gene: TRBV20-1
J gene: TRBJ2-3
CDR3 protein: CSAERLLSTDTQYF

V gene: TRBV5-5
J gene: TRBJ2-1
CDR3 protein: CASSLSQTRYNEQFF

V gene: TRBV20-1
J gene: TRBJ2-1
CDR3 protein: CSALSGSVGDEQFF

V gene: TRBV5-1
J gene: TRBJ1-6
CDR3 protein: CASSWTTTSHNSPLHF

V gene: TRBV7-2
J gene: TRBJ2-7
CDR3 protein: CASSRLATYEQYF

V gene: TRBV20-1
J gene: TRBJ2-3
CDR3 protein: CSASQGLLRTDTQYF